Below are 26 T cell receptor beta chains sequenced from a single sample in a study of shared clonotypes between healthy human individuals. Method: immunoSEQ multiplex PCR; TCRdb's copy keeps in-frame clones and lacks some. The sample consists of hundreds of thousands of clones, roughly 72% of them appearing once. Sequencing was done on a sample of memory CD4+ T cells sorted from blood. Subset reported: CD45RA-negative fraction. Source of these receptors: a woman in her 30s in good health.

V and J are TRBV7-8 and TRBJ2-7, with 8 bases lining up with TRBD1. Trimming took 5 bases from V and 3 from J; bases not matched to a gene: 9. The CDR3 loop spans 15 amino acids. CDR1 is SGHVS, CDR2 FQNEAQ, per germline. CDR3 protein: CASSPGQGKVYEQYF. Written as DNA, the CDR3 is TGTGCCAGCAGCCCAGGACAGGGTAAGGTCTACGAGCAGTACTTC.

This chain links TRBV7-9 with TRBJ2-1; 10 bases are shared with TRBD2. The CDR3 runs to 16 residues. V lost 1 base and J lost 10; bases outside the gene matches: 10. CDR1 is SEHNR, CDR2 FQNEAQ, per germline (reference sequence). The chain's CDR3 is CASSLGRSGRAYEQFF. CDR3 bases: TGTGCCAGCAGCTTAGGGCGAAGCGGGAGGGCCTACGAGCAGTTCTTC.

The V and J genes are TRBV19 and TRBJ2-1, with TRBD2 identical over 9 bases. V lost 5 bases, J lost 8 bases, and 10 bases stayed unmatched. CDR1 and CDR2 from the germline V gene are LNHDA and SQIVND (reference sequence). The CDR3 length is 15 residues. CDR3: CASSFAGGPTYEQFF. In DNA, the CDR3 is TGTGCCAGTAGTTTCGCGGGAGGGCCTACATATGAGCAGTTCTTC. Full variable domain (outside the CDR3, taken from reference TRBV19 and TRBJ2-1): DGGITQSPKYLFRKEGQNVTLSCEQNLNHDAMYWYRQDPGQGLRLIYYSQIVNDFQKGDIAEGYSVSREKKESFPLTVTSAQKNPTAFYLCASSFAGGPTYEQFFGPGTRLTVL.

This clone was detected a few times. V is TRBV19 and J is TRBJ2-5; possibly TRBD1 or TRBD2 for D (5 bases each). The V end lost 5 bases, the J end lost 5 bases, and 15 bases lay between the germline ends. This CDR3 is 14 amino acids long. In germline, CDR1 is LNHDA, CDR2 SQIVND (reference sequence). The CDR3 DNA reads as TGTGCCAGTAGTCCGTCCGGGAAGGGGGAGACCCAGTACTTC. Its protein is CASSPSGKGETQYF.

This clone was detected only a few times. The rearrangement links TRBV2 to TRBJ2-7, with 7 bases fitting TRBD2. The CDR3 consists of 17 residues. V shed 6 bases, J shed 3 bases, and the junction held 17 bases outside the gene matches. The V gene's germline CDR1 is SNHLY and CDR2 FYNNEI. CDR3 sequence (DNA): TGTGCCAGCAGGCAGCCCCGGGCCGGACTAGACCGCTACGAGCAGTACTTC. It specifies CASRQPRAGLDRYEQYF.

A single count supports this clone. The chain has TRBV6-5 and TRBJ1-2; no definite D call. With 6 bases removed from V and 2 bases from J, the gap between germline ends came to 13 bases. This CDR3 contains 14 residues. Looked up from germline, CDR1 is MNHEY and CDR2 is SVGAGI. CDR3 in amino acids: CASSPGGGNYGYTF. The CDR3 DNA sequence: TGTGCCAGCAGCCCCGGAGGCGGCAACTATGGCTACACCTTC.

In its sample, this clone was seen once. The rearrangement links TRBV14 to TRBJ1-2, with D tentatively TRBD1 (5 bases). Trimming stripped 4 bases from V and 5 bases from J, with 11 bases between. The CDR3 runs 13 residues. Germline V gives CDR1 SGHDN, CDR2 FVKESK. CDR3 loop: CASSPNRGYGYTF. The CDR3 bases are TGTGCCAGCAGCCCCAATAGGGGATATGGCTACACCTTC.

The chain couples TRBV21-1 to TRBJ2-3; the tabulated D call, TRBD2, remains unverified against the DNA. TRBV21-1 constitutes a pseudogene. The CDR3 sequence is 15 residues long. The CDR3 nucleotides read TGTGCCAGCCCCAGACTAGTTAGCGGGCAAGATACGCAGTATTTT. Its protein is CASPRLVSGQDTQYF.

The chain carries TRBV5-6 and TRBJ2-3; TRBD2 agrees at 7 bases. This CDR3 comprises 14 residues. V dropped 2 bases and J dropped 5; count of bases not matched to a gene: 5. Per germline, CDR1 SGHDT and CDR2 YYEEEE. Written as DNA, the CDR3 is TGTGCCAGCAGCTTCCGGGACTATGGAGATACGCAGTATTTT. Residues: CASSFRDYGDTQYF.

This clone has just a few counts. This rearrangement joins TRBV19 to TRBJ2-4, with 11 bases identical to TRBD2. Germline trimming cut 3 bases from V and 6 bases from J; bases unmatched to any gene: 1. Germline V gene lookup returns CDR1 LNHDA and CDR2 SQIVND (reference sequence). This CDR3 region has 14 residues. CDR3: CASSIGTSGNIQYF. CDR3 DNA sequence: TGTGCCAGTAGTATCGGGACTAGCGGAAACATTCAGTACTTC.

The chain combines TRBV5-1 with TRBJ1-1, with 8 bases that match TRBD1. V lost 4 bases, J lost 4 bases, and 6 bases stayed unmatched. Germline CDR1 and CDR2: SGHRS and YFSETQ. This CDR3 has 14 residues. The CDR3 DNA is TGCGCCAGCAGCCCCCTACAGGGGGGCACTGAAGCTTTCTTT. It encodes CASSPLQGGTEAFF. The whole variable domain, remainder taken from reference TRBV5-1 and TRBJ1-1, is KAGVTQTPRYLIKTRGQQVTLSCSPISGHRSVSWYQQTPGQGLQFLFEYFSETQRNKGNFPGRFSGRQFSNSRSEMNVSTLELGDSALYLCASSPLQGGTEAFFGQGTRLTVV.

Worth noting for this clone: A clone one base away is much larger, so this may be a read error. The sample holds other DNA sequences that translate to the same CDR3. V usage is TRBV7-8 and J usage is TRBJ2-7; D might be TRBD2 (6 bases). Per the germline V gene, CDR1 is SGHVS and CDR2 is FQNEAQ. The CDR3 totals 13 residues. Trimming left V 0 bases short and J 3 bases short, with 6 bases between. The DNA of the CDR3 is TGTGCCAGCAGCTTAGCGGGAGGCTACGAGCAGTACTTC. Amino acid sequence: CASSLAGGYEQYF.

This rearrangement joins TRBV7-2 to TRBJ2-5, with TRBD2 identical over 9 bases. The V gene's germline CDR1 is SGHTA and CDR2 FQGNSA. Trimming removed 3 bases from V and 2 bases from J; junction bases left unmatched: 4. The CDR3 runs 15 residues. CDR3 residues: CASSFGLAGQETQYF. CDR3 nucleotide sequence: TGTGCCAGCAGCTTCGGGCTAGCGGGGCAAGAGACCCAGTACTTC. The whole variable domain, remainder taken from reference TRBV7-2 and TRBJ2-5, is GAGVSQSPSNKVTEKGKDVELRCDPISGHTALYWYRQSLGQGLEFLIYFQGNSAPDKSGLPSDRFSAERTGGSVSTLTIQRTQQEDSAVYLCASSFGLAGQETQYFGPGTRLLVL.

The chain is built from TRBV5-1 and TRBJ2-7, with D unclear. Looked up from germline, CDR1 is SGHRS and CDR2 is YFSETQ. CDR3 length equals 16 residues. V lost 0 bases and J lost 0, with 13 bases in between. CDR3 residues: CASSLARLATSYEQYF. The CDR3 DNA sequence: TGCGCCAGCAGCTTGGCCCGTCTGGCGACCTCCTACGAGCAGTACTTC. Complete variable domain (other parts from reference TRBV5-1 and TRBJ2-7): KAGVTQTPRYLIKTRGQQVTLSCSPISGHRSVSWYQQTPGQGLQFLFEYFSETQRNKGNFPGRFSGRQFSNSRSEMNVSTLELGDSALYLCASSLARLATSYEQYFGPGTRLTVT.

In nucleotides, the CDR3 is TGTGCCAGTAGTATAGACCACTCGACCCGAGGGGGCTACACCTTC. Amino acids: CASSIDHSTRGGYTF. This chain uses TRBV19 with TRBJ1-2; D gene unclear. Germline CDR1 reads LNHDA; CDR2 reads SQIVND (reference sequence). V lost 0 bases, J lost 8 bases, and 16 bases lay in between. The CDR3 extends over 15 amino acids.

The chain has TRBV5-1 and TRBJ1-1; 9 bases agree with TRBD1. The CDR3 length is 16 residues. From germline, CDR1 is SGHRS and CDR2 YFSETQ. Trimming took 3 bases from V and 4 from J; bases not matched to a gene: 10. CDR3 in amino acids: CASSWIGDREATEAFF. The DNA of the CDR3 is TGCGCCAGCAGCTGGATCGGGGACAGGGAGGCCACTGAAGCTTTCTTT.

This sequence joins TRBV7-8 and TRBJ2-3, with 8 bases aligning to TRBD2. This CDR3 is built from 13 residues. Germline trimming cut 8 bases from V and 5 bases from J; bases unmatched to any gene: 6. Germline V gives CDR1 SGHVS, CDR2 FQNEAQ. Here the CDR3 reads CASGDAGGDTQYF. The CDR3 nucleotides are TGTGCCAGCGGGGATGCGGGAGGAGATACGCAGTATTTT.

This chain uses TRBV2 with TRBJ1-5; no firm D call. Trimming shortened V by 7 bases and J by 7 bases, and 14 bases separated the two germline ends. This CDR3 has 13 amino acids. Germline-derived CDR1 and CDR2 are SNHLY and FYNNEI. Here the CDR3 reads CASKVQIPQPQHF. The CDR3 bases are TGTGCCAGCAAGGTCCAGATCCCCCAGCCCCAGCATTTT.

This chain uses TRBV27 with TRBJ1-2; 7 bases match TRBD1. The CDR3 has 16 residues. V trimming: 4 bases; J trimming: 0 bases; junction bases outside the gene matches: 8. Germline loops: CDR1 MNHEY, CDR2 SMNVEV (reference sequence). CDR3 sequence: CASSSIGDSPNYGYTF. The CDR3 bases are TGTGCCAGCAGTTCCATAGGGGACAGTCCTAACTATGGCTACACCTTC.

V usage is TRBV28 and J usage is TRBJ2-3; D gene ambiguous. The V end lost 2 bases, the J end lost 9 bases, and 9 bases lay between the germline ends. Germline CDR1 and CDR2: MDHEN and SYDVKM. This CDR3 has 12 residues. The CDR3: CASSLPVGTQYF. CDR3 sequence (DNA): TGTGCCAGCAGTTTACCCGTTGGGACGCAGTATTTT. Together with reference TRBV28 and TRBJ2-3, the CDR3 gives the full variable domain: DVKVTQSSRYLVKRTGEKVFLECVQDMDHENMFWYRQDPGLGLRLIYFSYDVKMKEKGDIPEGYSVSREKKERFSLILESASTNQTSMYLCASSLPVGTQYFGPGTRLTVL.

V and J are TRBV10-3 and TRBJ1-1; perhaps TRBD1 as D (5 bases). V shed 0 bases and J shed 6 bases, with 8 bases lying between them. Germline CDR1 reads ENHRY; CDR2 reads SYGVKD. The CDR3 is made up of 13 amino acids. CDR3: CAISESQGSEAFF. In DNA form, the CDR3 reads TGTGCCATCAGTGAGTCGCAGGGATCTGAAGCTTTCTTT.

V and J are TRBV5-1 and TRBJ2-1; a weak D match, TRBD2 (6 bases). Germline CDR1 SGHRS, CDR2 YFSETQ. The CDR3 contains 15 residues. Between the trimmed V and J ends, which lost 4 bases and 5 bases, there was a span of 16 bases. CDR3 in amino acids: CASSLRSGGHNEQFF. The CDR3 coding sequence is TGCGCCAGCAGCCTTCGGAGCGGAGGGCACAATGAGCAGTTCTTC.

The rearrangement uses TRBV2 and TRBJ2-1, with TRBD2 matching 9 bases. J gave up 9 bases and V 8 bases, and 14 bases lay outside the gene matches. The CDR3 sequence is 15 residues long. CDR1 is SNHLY and CDR2 is FYNNEI in the germline V gene. CDR3 nucleotide sequence: TGTGCCAGCGTAGCTATGGCGGGAGGGCCCGGTGAGCAGTTCTTC. Translated, it gives CASVAMAGGPGEQFF.

The rearrangement uses TRBV29-1 and TRBJ2-3, with 11 nucleotides matching TRBD1. Losses at the gene ends were 6 bases for V and 3 bases for J; bases not matched to a gene: 5. The CDR3 totals 14 residues. Germline CDR1 and CDR2: SQVTM and ANQGSEA. This CDR3 reads CSVLGQGATDTQYF. The DNA for the CDR3 is TGCAGCGTACTCGGACAGGGGGCAACAGATACGCAGTATTTT.

The rearrangement links TRBV29-1 to TRBJ1-2; 7 nucleotides align to TRBD1. The CDR3 is 14 residues long. The germline gives CDR1 SQVTM, CDR2 ANQGSEA. With V trimmed by 5 bases and J by 3 bases, 9 bases remained unmatched. CDR3 sequence reads: CSVSLPDRYYGYTF. CDR3 DNA sequence: TGCAGCGTTTCCCTCCCGGACAGGTACTATGGCTACACCTTC.

In its sample, this clone was seen a few times. The chain has TRBV5-4 and TRBJ1-1; 9 nucleotides line up with TRBD1. Germline V gene lookup returns CDR1 SGHNT and CDR2 YYREEE (reference sequence). This CDR3 spans 16 amino acids. V shed 4 bases, J shed 0 bases, and the junction held 7 bases outside the gene matches. The CDR3 is CASSIRDRDMNTEAFF. DNA for the CDR3: TGTGCCAGCAGCATCCGGGACAGGGACATGAACACTGAAGCTTTCTTT.